This T cell receptor beta chain was documented in a study of cytomegalovirus exposure and HLA in healthy donors. In the study overall: The same platform was used for the 120 or so validation repertoires as for the 666 first-cohort repertoires, as reported in a later analysis. Study findings and constraints: The study recorded over 150 TCR beta chains that were cytomegalovirus-associated. A subsequent analysis found that TCR clusters from the first cohort also tended to co-occur in the 120 or so validation repertoires, with approximately 95% of cluster scores above 0. Confirmation in vitro established that a few CMV-associated chains were specific for CMV antigens.

Turning to this clone: Its antigen remains unidentified.

Clones were sequenced by immunoSEQ multiplex PCR, and TCRdb holds only the in-frame ones, with some missing. Of around 140,000 clones in the sample, more than 85% were seen once. From germline, CDR1 is MNHNS and CDR2 SASEGT. The CDR3 is 14 residues long. V shed 7 bases, J shed 5 bases, and the junction held 11 bases outside the gene matches. Input material: PBMCs. The rearrangement joins TRBV6-1 to TRBJ2-7; 7 bases line up with TRBD1. This sequence was found in a man aged 18 to 30 in good health and CMV-seropositive. The DNA of the CDR3 is TGTGCCAGCAAGGAAAGGGGGCCCTTCAACGAGCAGTACTTC. As protein: CASKERGPFNEQYF.